This paragraph reports one T cell receptor beta chain. This entry comes from a study of blood T cell repertoires in COVID-19. Study summary: Sites across the United States, Italy and Spain contributed samples from acute and convalescent COVID-19. PBMCs, B-cell-depleted T cells, or T cells were the source of the cDNA or gDNA that made up the material.

Trimming took 5 bases from V and 2 from J, leaving 17 bases between them. The germline gives CDR1 MNHEY, CDR2 SMNVEV (reference sequence). The CDR3 covers 16 residues. Authors' analysis steps: Estimates of nucleated cell counts were drawn from the amplification of reference gene primers. Sequencing was performed with immunoSEQ multiplex PCR; in TCRdb, only in-frame clones are kept and a portion is missing. V, J and clone size reflect that table, while D and trimming were determined from the DNA. Of roughly 59,000 clones in the sample, 76% are singletons; the top ten hold about 6.4%. The rearrangement links TRBV27 to TRBJ2-3; D perhaps matches TRBD2 (5 bases). Sequenced material: peripheral blood. The receptor was derived from a woman aged 45-65 years with active or convalescent COVID-19. CDR3 sequence (DNA): TGTGCCAGCAGTAGAAGACCGGGATCGGACACAGATACGCAGTATTTT. Its protein is CASSRRPGSDTDTQYF.